The 11 T cell receptor beta chains below were found in one sample sequenced in a study of long-term antiretroviral therapy in people with HIV. Sequencing relied on immunoSEQ assay v3.0, run at survey level. Here immunoSEQ multiplex PCR was the method, and the copy in TCRdb shows in-frame clones only, minus some. The sample contains under 20,000 clones, nearly 80% of which appear only once. The source material was unsorted PBMCs, sampled around 3.2 years after starting antiretroviral therapy. Receptors were obtained from a woman aged 40-49 years with HIV.

The chain uses TRBV10-3 and TRBJ1-2, with TRBD1 matching over 8 bases. J lost 7 bases, V lost 5 bases, and 12 bases had no gene match. This CDR3 has 15 amino acids. Looked up from germline, CDR1 is ENHRY and CDR2 is SYGVKD. The CDR3 spells CAISNPGQGAFGYTF. The CDR3 DNA is TGTGCCATCAGTAACCCGGGGCAGGGGGCATTTGGCTACACCTTC.

The V call is TRBV7-9, the J call TRBJ2-3, with a possible D match to TRBD1 (6 bases). The V and J ends lost 4 bases and 3 bases respectively, with 14 bases between them. There are 15 residues in the CDR3. Germline lookup yields CDR1 SEHNR and CDR2 FQNEAQ (reference sequence). The CDR3: CASSSEGQWTDTQYF. CDR3 DNA: TGTGCCAGCAGCTCTGAGGGACAATGGACAGATACGCAGTATTTT.

This clone is a singleton in its sample. The rearrangement joins TRBV7-2 to TRBJ1-2; D not certain. The CDR3 has 15 residues. V lost 4 bases and J 0 bases, leaving 12 bases between the germline ends. The germline gives CDR1 SGHTA, CDR2 FQGNSA. CDR3 coding DNA: TGTGCCAGCAGCTATGAACAGAGAGCTAACTATGGCTACACCTTC. Translation: CASSYEQRANYGYTF.

This clone was observed once. This rearrangement joins TRBV27 to TRBJ1-4; 7 bases fit TRBD1. This CDR3 is 16 amino acids long. Germline CDR1 and CDR2: MNHEY and SMNVEV (reference sequence). V lost 5 bases to trimming and J lost 7 bases; unmatched junction nucleotides: 13. The CDR3 region has the DNA TGTGCCAGCAGTCCCGGTTTTAGGGGGCGTAGTGAAAAACTGTTTTTT. It translates to CASSPGFRGRSEKLFF.

Only a few counts were recorded for this clone. This chain uses TRBV7-9 with TRBJ1-5; 7 bases are a match to TRBD1. J was trimmed by 0 bases and V by 1 base; bases with no gene match: 6. CDR1 and CDR2 from the germline V gene are SEHNR and FQNEAQ (reference sequence). CDR3 length equals 17 residues. CDR3 DNA: TGTGCCAGCAGCTTAGGCGGGGGGACAGATAGCAATCAGCCCCAGCATTTT. Its translation: CASSLGGGTDSNQPQHF.

The rearrangement joins TRBV27 to TRBJ1-1; maybe TRBD1 (6 bases). Germline V gives CDR1 MNHEY, CDR2 SMNVEV (reference sequence). Trimming shortened V by 5 bases and J by 1 base, and 11 bases separated the two germline ends. The CDR3 length is 14 residues. CDR3 sequence: CASSAQGSNTEAFF. Here the CDR3 DNA reads TGTGCCAGCAGTGCACAGGGTTCGAACACTGAAGCTTTCTTT.

V usage is TRBV19 and J usage is TRBJ2-6, with 11 bases identical to TRBD1. The CDR3 is 17 residues long. The V gene end was trimmed by 8 bases and the J gene end by 0 bases; junction bases not matched to a gene: 6. Germline CDR1 reads LNHDA; CDR2 reads SQIVND (reference sequence). CDR3 nucleotide sequence: TGTGCCAGTGCGCCGGGACAGGGGGACTCTGGGGCCAACGTCCTGACTTTC. This gives the protein CASAPGQGDSGANVLTF.

The V gene is TRBV18, the J gene TRBJ2-3, with D uncertain. The V and J ends lost 0 bases and 2 bases respectively, with 6 bases between them. The CDR3 runs to 14 residues. The germline V gene has CDR1 KGHSH and CDR2 LQKENI. CDR3 in amino acids: CASSPPGNTDTQYF. CDR3 sequence (DNA): TGTGCCAGCTCACCACCGGGGAACACAGATACGCAGTATTTT.

CDR3 residues: CASSGSSGANVLTF. The CDR3 DNA is TGTGCCAGCAGTGGGAGCTCTGGGGCCAACGTCCTGACTTTC. The chain couples TRBV6-5 to TRBJ2-6, with TRBD2 as a possible D gene (5 bases). V lost 5 bases and J lost 0, with 5 bases in between. This CDR3 spans 14 amino acids. Per the germline V gene, CDR1 is MNHEY and CDR2 is SVGAGI.

The chain couples TRBV4-3 to TRBJ1-2; 8 nucleotides align to TRBD1. The CDR3 sequence is 15 residues long. The V gene end was trimmed by 1 base and the J gene end by 4 bases; junction bases not matched to a gene: 5. CDR1 and CDR2 (germline): LGHNA, YSLEER. For the CDR3, the DNA is TGCGCCAGCAGCCAAGGTCCAGGGGGCAGCTATGGCTACACCTTC. Residues: CASSQGPGGSYGYTF.

There are a few counts of this clone. The chain recombines TRBV18 with TRBJ1-5, with unresolved D. Germline assignment: CDR1 KGHSH and CDR2 LQKENI. The CDR3 runs to 16 residues. Trimming took off 6 bases at V and 7 bases at J, with 22 bases between the two ends. CDR3 sequence (DNA): TGTGCCAGCTCTCCTGAGGGTAGGGCGGTTGGACAGCCCCAGCATTTT. The encoded protein is CASSPEGRAVGQPQHF.